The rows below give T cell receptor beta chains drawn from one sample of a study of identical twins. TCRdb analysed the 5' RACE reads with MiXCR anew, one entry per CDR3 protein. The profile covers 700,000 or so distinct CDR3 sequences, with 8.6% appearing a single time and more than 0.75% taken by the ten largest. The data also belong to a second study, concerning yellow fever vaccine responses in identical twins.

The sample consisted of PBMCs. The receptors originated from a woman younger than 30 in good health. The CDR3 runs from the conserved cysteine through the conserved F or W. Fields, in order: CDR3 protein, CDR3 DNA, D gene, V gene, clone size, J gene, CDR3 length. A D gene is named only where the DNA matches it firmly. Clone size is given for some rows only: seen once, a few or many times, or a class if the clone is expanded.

CDR3: CASSSRTGGPIGANVLTF
DNA: TGTGCCAGCAGCTCTCGGACAGGGGGCCCGATAGGGGCCAACGTCCTGACTTTC
D: TRBD1
V: TRBV11-1
size: few
J: TRBJ2-6
length: 18

CDR3: CASSLEGAGTDTQYF
DNA: TGTGCCAGCAGCTTGGAGGGGGCCGGCACAGATACGCAGTATTTT
D: NA
V: TRBV7-3
size: NA
J: TRBJ2-3
length: 15

CDR3: CASSALQGADTQYF
DNA: TGTGCCAGCAGTGCCCTCCAGGGGGCAGATACGCAGTATTTT
D: TRBD1
V: TRBV6-1
size: NA
J: TRBJ2-3
length: 14

CDR3: CASSTHFRTSGATDTQYF
DNA: TGTGCCAGTAGTACCCACTTCCGGACTAGCGGGGCCACAGATACGCAGTATTTT
D: TRBD2
V: TRBV19
size: NA
J: TRBJ2-3
length: 18

CDR3: CASSLEPRDRGNQPQHF
DNA: TGTGCCAGCAGCTTAGAGCCCAGGGACAGGGGGAATCAGCCCCAGCATTTT
D: TRBD1
V: TRBV7-9
size: many
J: TRBJ1-5
length: 17

CDR3: CASASRELFF
DNA: TGTGCCAGCGCCAGCCGGGAGCTGTTTTTT
D: NA
V: TRBV11-2
size: few
J: TRBJ2-2
length: 10

CDR3: CASSQDSGRGYEQYF
DNA: TGTGCCAGCAGCCAAGATTCAGGCAGGGGGTACGAGCAGTACTTC
D: TRBD1
V: TRBV14
size: NA
J: TRBJ2-7
length: 15

CDR3: CASSLAGDNYEQYF
DNA: TGTGCCAGCAGCTTAGCCGGGGACAACTACGAGCAGTACTTC
D: NA
V: TRBV11-2
size: NA
J: TRBJ2-7
length: 14

CDR3: CASSEAGTGWSPLHF
DNA: TGTGCCAGCAGTGAAGCTGGGACAGGGTGGTCACCCCTCCACTTT
D: TRBD1
V: TRBV25-1
size: NA
J: TRBJ1-6
length: 15

CDR3: CSVRTAGITDTQYF
DNA: TGCAGCGTGCGGACAGCGGGGATCACAGATACGCAGTATTTT
D: NA
V: TRBV29-1
size: many
J: TRBJ2-3
length: 14

CDR3: CASSVAPESEQYF
DNA: TGTGCCAGCAGCGTCGCCCCCGAATCCGAGCAGTACTTC
D: NA
V: TRBV7-9
size: few
J: TRBJ2-7
length: 13

CDR3: CATQRDGYNEQFF
DNA: TGTGCCACGCAGCGGGATGGATACAATGAGCAGTTCTTC
D: TRBD2
V: TRBV24-1
size: NA
J: TRBJ2-1
length: 13

CDR3: CSALSAYNQPQHF
DNA: TGCAGCGCCCTTTCGGCGTACAATCAGCCCCAGCATTTT
D: NA
V: TRBV29-1
size: few
J: TRBJ1-5
length: 13

CDR3: CASSLAPGMRGGADSYNEQFF
DNA: TGTGCCAGCAGCTTAGCCCCCGGTATGCGCGGGGGAGCGGACTCCTACAATGAGCAGTTCTTC
D: TRBD2
V: TRBV11-1
size: few
J: TRBJ2-1
length: 21

CDR3: CASSPGGTSGRGGQFF
DNA: TGTGCCAGCAGCCCAGGAGGGACTAGCGGGAGAGGGGGGCAGTTCTTC
D: TRBD2
V: TRBV9
size: many
J: TRBJ2-1
length: 16

CDR3: CASSQGWGSASSYEQYF
DNA: TGCGCCAGCAGCCAAGGGTGGGGCAGCGCGAGCTCCTACGAGCAGTACTTC
D: NA
V: TRBV4-3
size: NA
J: TRBJ2-7
length: 17

CDR3: CASSVQGANTGELFF
DNA: TGTGCCAGCAGCGTTCAGGGGGCTAACACCGGGGAGCTGTTTTTT
D: TRBD1
V: TRBV6-1
size: NA
J: TRBJ2-2
length: 15

CDR3: CASSLFLAGITDTQYF
DNA: TGTGCCAGCAGTTTATTTCTAGCGGGAATCACAGATACGCAGTATTTT
D: TRBD2
V: TRBV28
size: NA
J: TRBJ2-3
length: 16

CDR3: CASSPWANEQYF
DNA: TGTGCCAGTTCTCCGTGGGCGAACGAGCAGTACTTC
D: NA
V: TRBV6-2/TRBV6-3
size: few
J: TRBJ2-7
length: 12

CDR3: CASSLELAGALLGELFF
DNA: TGTGCCAGCAGCTTGGAGCTGGCGGGGGCGCTCTTGGGGGAGCTGTTTTTT
D: NA
V: TRBV5-6
size: NA
J: TRBJ2-2
length: 17

CDR3: CSASSRASNQPQHF
DNA: TGCAGTGCTAGCTCCAGGGCGAGCAATCAGCCCCAGCATTTT
D: NA
V: TRBV20-1
size: many
J: TRBJ1-5
length: 14

CDR3: CSASSQWGSGNEQFF
DNA: TGCAGTGCTAGCTCTCAGTGGGGGAGCGGCAATGAGCAGTTCTTC
D: NA
V: TRBV20-1
size: many
J: TRBJ2-1
length: 15

CDR3: CASTDGGSQPQHF
DNA: TGTGCCAGCACCGATGGCGGGAGTCAGCCCCAGCATTTT
D: NA
V: TRBV12-3/TRBV12-4
size: NA
J: TRBJ1-5
length: 13

CDR3: CASSLQGSAQYF
DNA: TGTGCCAGCAGTTTACAGGGTTCAGCCCAGTACTTC
D: NA
V: TRBV12-3/TRBV12-4
size: few
J: TRBJ2-5
length: 12

CDR3: CASSYYPSPDTQYF
DNA: TGTGCCAGCAGTTATTACCCCTCCCCAGATACGCAGTATTTT
D: NA
V: TRBV7-9
size: NA
J: TRBJ2-3
length: 14

CDR3: CSARVMVGPSGELFF
DNA: TGCAGTGCTAGGGTCATGGTGGGGCCCAGCGGGGAGCTGTTTTTT
D: NA
V: TRBV20-1
size: few
J: TRBJ2-2
length: 15

CDR3: CASRDAGGGMEKLFF
DNA: TGTGCCAGCAGGGACGCAGGGGGAGGAATGGAGAAACTGTTTTTT
D: TRBD1
V: TRBV2
size: NA
J: TRBJ1-4
length: 15